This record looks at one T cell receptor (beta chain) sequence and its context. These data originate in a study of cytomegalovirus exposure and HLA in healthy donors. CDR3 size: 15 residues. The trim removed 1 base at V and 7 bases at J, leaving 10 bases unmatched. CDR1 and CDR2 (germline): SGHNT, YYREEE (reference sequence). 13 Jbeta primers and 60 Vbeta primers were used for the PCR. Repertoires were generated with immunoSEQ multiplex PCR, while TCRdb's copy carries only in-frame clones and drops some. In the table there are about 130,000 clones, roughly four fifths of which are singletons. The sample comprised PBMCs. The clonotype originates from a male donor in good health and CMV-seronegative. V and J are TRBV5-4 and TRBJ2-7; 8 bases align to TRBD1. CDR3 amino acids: CASSLPRTGYQEQYF. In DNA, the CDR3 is TGTGCCAGCAGCTTGCCTAGGACAGGGTACCAGGAGCAGTACTTC.